Below, 30 T cell receptor beta chains from the same sample are listed, as sequenced in a study of blood T cell repertoires in COVID-19. Sequencing used immunoSEQ multiplex PCR; TCRdb keeps in-frame clones, though not all of them. The table has 150,000 to 200,000 clones, around 90% seen once. The sequenced sample consisted of peripheral blood. Receptors were obtained from a human donor in a cohort sampled during active COVID-19.

The chain couples TRBV5-1 to TRBJ1-2, with D perhaps TRBD1 (6 bases). The CDR3 runs to 19 residues. Germline CDR1 and CDR2: SGHRS and YFSETQ. Trimming pared 6 bases from V and 3 bases from J, leaving 30 bases between. Written as DNA, the CDR3 is TGCGCCAGCACCATAACACAGCTCCGAAAACCCCCAGGGGACTATGGCTACACCTTC. This gives the protein CASTITQLRKPPGDYGYTF.

CDR3 in amino acids: CASSSTDRVETQYF. In nucleotides, the CDR3 is TGCGCCAGCAGCTCGACGGACAGGGTGGAGACCCAGTACTTC. The rearrangement links TRBV5-1 to TRBJ2-5, with 8 nucleotides matching TRBD1. The CDR3 sequence is 14 residues long. The germline V gene has CDR1 SGHRS and CDR2 YFSETQ. With 3 bases clipped from V and 5 bases from J, the junction kept 6 bases outside the gene matches.

The gene calls are TRBV7-2 and TRBJ2-1, with 11 nucleotides matching TRBD2. Germline CDR1 SGHTA, CDR2 FQGNSA. J gave up 0 bases and V 4 bases, and 11 bases lay outside the gene matches. The length of the CDR3 is 19 residues. CDR3 in DNA: TGTGCCAGCAGCTCCCGAACCACTAGCGGGAGCAGCTCCTACAATGAGCAGTTCTTC. Translating it yields CASSSRTTSGSSSYNEQFF.

This clone was counted only a few times. This sequence joins TRBV7-2 and TRBJ2-5; D uncertain. The CDR3 has 14 amino acids. V dropped 1 base and J dropped 4 bases, with 10 bases sitting between them. Germline V lookup: CDR1 SGHTA, CDR2 FQGNSA. For the CDR3, the DNA is TGTGCCAGCAGCTTAGAAGTGGGCGTAGAGACCCAGTACTTC. Its translation is CASSLEVGVETQYF.

J is TRBJ2-3 and V is TRBV4-1; 9 bases are a match to TRBD2. Trimming cost V 1 base and J 8 bases; bases outside gene matches: 7. The CDR3 consists of 15 residues. Germline CDR1 reads MGHRA; CDR2 reads YSYEKL. This chain's CDR3 is CASSQAVRGGGTQYF. CDR3 bases: TGCGCCAGCAGCCAAGCCGTGCGGGGGGGCGGTACGCAGTATTTT.

This clone was detected only once. The chain employs TRBV5-6 and TRBJ1-5; TRBD1 aligns across 9 bases. The CDR3 is made up of 17 amino acids. The germline CDR1 and CDR2 sequences are SGHDT and YYEEEE. The V segment lost 2 bases and the J segment 0 bases; nucleotides outside the gene matches: 6. This chain's CDR3 is CASSFSGQGFSNQPQHF. DNA of the CDR3: TGTGCCAGCAGCTTTAGCGGACAGGGGTTTAGCAATCAGCCCCAGCATTTT.

The chain joins TRBV5-1 to TRBJ1-1; possible D gene TRBD1, 6 bases. Between the trimmed V and J ends, which lost 4 bases and 0 bases, there was a span of 16 bases. The CDR3 consists of 16 residues. CDR1 is SGHRS, CDR2 YFSETQ, per germline. The CDR3 here is CASSTNTGILNTEAFF. The CDR3 coding sequence is TGCGCCAGCAGCACTAACACAGGGATTTTGAACACTGAAGCTTTCTTT.

The chain joins TRBV12-3 or TRBV12-4 to TRBJ2-2; D call uncertain. This CDR3 is 12 amino acids long. The V and J ends lost 6 bases and 6 bases respectively, with 8 bases between them. The CDR3 nucleotides are TGTGCCAGCAGGCTAGTCTCCGGGGAGCTGTTTTTT. Its translation: CASRLVSGELFF.

This sequence joins TRBV4-1 and TRBJ1-2; TRBD1 matches 9 bases. The trim removed 0 bases at V and 7 bases at J, leaving 9 bases unmatched. This CDR3 is built from 16 residues. CDR1 and CDR2 from the germline V gene are MGHRA and YSYEKL. The CDR3 DNA reads as TGCGCCAGCAGCCAAGATTCGGGACAGGGACTGGTTGGCTACACCTTC. This translates into CASSQDSGQGLVGYTF.

The chain joins TRBV3-1 (or the pseudogene TRBV3-2) to TRBJ2-7, with D unresolved. V lost 1 base and J lost 6, with 13 bases in between. The germline V gene has CDR1 LGHDT and CDR2 YNNKEL (reference sequence). This CDR3 has 14 residues. The CDR3 spells CASSQGTPRFEQYF. The CDR3 nucleotides read TGTGCCAGCAGCCAAGGCACCCCTAGATTCGAGCAGTACTTC.

This chain links TRBV6-2 or TRBV6-3 with TRBJ2-7; 9 bases fit TRBD2. CDR1 is MNHEY and CDR2 is SVGEGT in the germline V gene. The junction had 8 bases not matched to a gene; V was cut back by 6 bases and J by 5 bases. This CDR3 is 14 amino acids long. CDR3 residues: CASSQPAGGHEQYF. DNA of the CDR3: TGTGCCAGCAGCCAGCCAGCGGGGGGTCACGAGCAGTACTTC.

This chain connects TRBV7-9 to TRBJ2-1; maybe TRBD2 (6 bases). The CDR3 runs to 15 residues. In germline, CDR1 is SEHNR, CDR2 FQNEAQ (reference sequence). The germline V and J ends were trimmed by 4 bases and 5 bases, with 15 bases remaining between them. CDR3 sequence: CASSSAPGGNNEQFF. The CDR3, as DNA: TGTGCCAGCAGCTCTGCGCCCGGGGGTAACAATGAGCAGTTCTTC.

This clone showed up many times. CDR3 region: CATGTGAGNTIYF. DNA of the CDR3: TGTGCCACCGGGACAGGGGCTGGAAACACCATATATTTT. The chain is built from TRBV19 and TRBJ1-3, with 10 bases fitting TRBD1. Trimming at V came to 10 bases and at J to 2 bases, leaving 2 bases not matched to a gene. Germline CDR1 reads LNHDA; CDR2 reads SQIVND (reference sequence). The CDR3 totals 13 residues.

The rearrangement links TRBV4-1 to TRBJ2-3, with 8 bases aligning to TRBD2. Germline CDR1 MGHRA, CDR2 YSYEKL. The CDR3 spans 15 residues. Trimming removed 1 base from V and 9 bases from J; junction bases left unmatched: 9. CDR3 protein: CASSQAGRASVTQYF. CDR3 coding DNA: TGCGCCAGCAGCCAAGCCGGGAGGGCCAGCGTGACGCAGTATTTT.

The J gene is TRBJ2-4, the V gene TRBV7-2; TRBD1 matches 8 bases. The CDR3 length is 14 residues. V shed 2 bases and J 8 bases; nucleotides not matched to a gene: 5. Germline lookup yields CDR1 SGHTA and CDR2 FQGNSA. CDR3 nucleotide sequence: TGTGCCAGCAGCTTATCGGGACAGGTAGACATTCAGTACTTC. Translated, it gives CASSLSGQVDIQYF.

This chain joins TRBV7-8 and TRBJ2-7, with no clear D. The CDR3 extends over 13 amino acids. CDR1 is SGHVS, CDR2 FQNEAQ, per germline. The germline V and J ends were trimmed by 4 bases and 0 bases, with 7 bases remaining between them. CDR3 in DNA: TGTGCCAGCAGCTCTGACATCTCCTACGAGCAGTACTTC. Translating gives CASSSDISYEQYF. The full variable domain, its missing parts supplied by reference TRBV7-8 and TRBJ2-7, is GAGVSQSPRYKVAKRGQDVALRCDPISGHVSLFWYQQALGQGPEFLTYFQNEAQLDKSGLPSDRFFAERPEGSVSTLKIQRTQQEDSAVYLCASSSDISYEQYFGPGTRLTVT.

The gene calls are TRBV6-4 and TRBJ2-1; a weak D match, TRBD2 (6 bases). Deletions cut 3 bases from V and 6 bases from J, with 21 bases between. The CDR3 has 17 residues. CDR1 and CDR2 (germline): MRHNA, SNTAGT. In DNA form, the CDR3 reads TGTGCCAGCAGTGAATCTCCGACTAGTCCTGCGAGCAATGAGCAGTTCTTC. This gives the protein CASSESPTSPASNEQFF.

The gene calls are TRBV7-2 and TRBJ2-5; TRBD2 matches at 7 bases. Germline trimming cut 1 base from V and 4 bases from J; bases unmatched to any gene: 9. The CDR3 has 16 residues. Germline CDR1 SGHTA, CDR2 FQGNSA. CDR3 region: CASSLGVRGGTETQYF. In DNA, the CDR3 is TGTGCCAGCAGCTTAGGTGTGAGGGGAGGGACAGAGACCCAGTACTTC.

The V and J genes are TRBV30 and TRBJ2-7; the match to TRBD2 covers 8 bases. Germline V gene lookup returns CDR1 GTSNPN and CDR2 SVGIG (reference sequence). Trimming cost V 3 bases and J 1 base; bases outside gene matches: 8. CDR3 size: 15 residues. The CDR3 coding sequence is TGTGCCTGGAGCGCAGGACTAGCTCCATCCTACGAGCAGTACTTC. This gives the protein CAWSAGLAPSYEQYF.

The chain joins TRBV7-9 to TRBJ2-1, with 8 positions matching TRBD2. The CDR3 extends over 13 amino acids. In germline, CDR1 is SEHNR, CDR2 FQNEAQ (reference sequence). The junction had 4 bases not matched to a gene; V was cut back by 4 bases and J by 8 bases. The CDR3 coding sequence is TGTGCCAGCAGCTGGACCGGGAGGGATGAGCAGTTCTTC. Translating it yields CASSWTGRDEQFF.

The rearrangement uses TRBV6-2 or TRBV6-3 and TRBJ1-1; no definite D call. This CDR3 spans 13 amino acids. The V gene's germline CDR1 is MNHEY and CDR2 SVGEGT. Trimming took 3 bases from V and 6 from J, leaving 11 bases between them. CDR3 in DNA: TGTGCCAGCAGTTATTTTGACATCGCTGAAGCTTTCTTT. Its protein product is CASSYFDIAEAFF.

The V and J genes are TRBV6-5 and TRBJ2-3, with 9 bases lining up with TRBD2. This CDR3 comprises 14 residues. Germline-derived CDR1 and CDR2 are MNHEY and SVGAGI. The trim removed 7 bases at V and 1 base at J, leaving 3 bases unmatched. CDR3: CASMIAGGTDTQYF. The CDR3 DNA reads TGTGCCAGCATGATAGCGGGGGGCACAGATACGCAGTATTTT.

The CDR3 here is CASSPRGRGSGNTIYF. The DNA of the CDR3 is TGTGCCAGCAGCCCCCGAGGGAGAGGCTCTGGAAACACCATATATTTT. The rearrangement joins TRBV6-6 to TRBJ1-3; D ambiguous. V was trimmed by 6 bases and J by 0 bases, leaving 15 bases between them. CDR1 is MNHNY and CDR2 is SVGAGI in the germline V gene (reference sequence). The CDR3 spans 16 residues.

V is TRBV5-1 and J is TRBJ1-1, with D possibly TRBD1 on 5 matching bases. The V and J ends lost 0 bases and 2 bases respectively, with 14 bases between them. Germline assignment: CDR1 SGHRS and CDR2 YFSETQ. This CDR3 has 16 amino acids. The CDR3 sequence: CASSLAVAGLNTEAFF. CDR3 coding DNA: TGCGCCAGCAGCTTGGCCGTCGCAGGGCTAAACACTGAAGCTTTCTTT. Full variable domain (rest looked up from reference TRBV5-1 and TRBJ1-1): KAGVTQTPRYLIKTRGQQVTLSCSPISGHRSVSWYQQTPGQGLQFLFEYFSETQRNKGNFPGRFSGRQFSNSRSEMNVSTLELGDSALYLCASSLAVAGLNTEAFFGQGTRLTVV.

V gene TRBV19 combines with J gene TRBJ2-1, with 15 bases that match TRBD2. Germline CDR1 and CDR2: LNHDA and SQIVND (reference sequence). This CDR3 region has 19 residues. V lost 5 bases and J lost 5; bases outside the gene matches: 13. CDR3 protein: CASSPGTSGRWGGDNEQFF. CDR3 DNA: TGTGCCAGTAGTCCCGGGACTAGCGGGAGGTGGGGGGGCGACAATGAGCAGTTCTTC.

The chain is built from TRBV11-3 and TRBJ2-1, with a weak D call TRBD2 (5 bases). The CDR3 contains 15 residues. V was cut by 1 base and J by 7 bases, with 14 bases left in between. Germline V gene data show CDR1 as SGHNT and CDR2 as YENEEA. The CDR3 here is CASSLGGSPRNEQFF. In DNA form, the CDR3 reads TGTGCCAGCAGCTTAGGAGGGTCCCCGAGGAATGAGCAGTTCTTC.

This clone showed up just once. CDR3 in amino acids: CASSPPRAGATSEAFF. The CDR3 DNA follows: TGTGCCAGCAGCCCCCCGAGGGCAGGGGCAACCTCTGAAGCTTTCTTT. This chain links TRBV5-4 with TRBJ1-1; TRBD1 is a possible D gene (6 bases). Germline CDR1 reads SGHNT; CDR2 reads YYREEE (reference sequence). CDR3 length equals 16 residues. Trimming removed 4 bases at V and 6 bases at J, with 22 bases between.

This sequence joins TRBV4-1 and TRBJ2-2; D possibly corresponds to TRBD1 (5 bases). This CDR3 is built from 18 residues. V was clipped by 0 bases and J by 0 bases, with 14 bases between them. Germline loops: CDR1 MGHRA, CDR2 YSYEKL. The CDR3 region is CASSQDQGARPNTGELFF. The DNA for the CDR3 is TGCGCCAGCAGCCAAGATCAAGGGGCTAGGCCGAACACCGGGGAGCTGTTTTTT.

The CDR3 DNA reads TGTGCCAGCAGCGTAGACGGCGGGGGCTGGAATGAGCAGTTCTTC. Translated, it gives CASSVDGGGWNEQFF. The chain combines TRBV9 with TRBJ2-1, with a weak D call TRBD2 (7 bases). Trimming took 0 bases from V and 7 from J, leaving 14 bases between them. This CDR3 has 15 amino acids. Germline CDR1 reads SGDLS; CDR2 reads YYNGEE.

This chain uses TRBV3-1 (or the pseudogene TRBV3-2) with TRBJ2-7, with 14 bases fitting TRBD2. CDR1 LGHDT and CDR2 YNNKEL come from the germline V gene (reference sequence). The CDR3 has 16 amino acids. Trimming took 3 bases from V and 2 from J; bases not matched to a gene: 3. CDR3: CASSQGTSGGTYEQYF. Written as DNA, the CDR3 is TGTGCCAGCAGCCAGGGGACTAGCGGGGGTACCTACGAGCAGTACTTC.